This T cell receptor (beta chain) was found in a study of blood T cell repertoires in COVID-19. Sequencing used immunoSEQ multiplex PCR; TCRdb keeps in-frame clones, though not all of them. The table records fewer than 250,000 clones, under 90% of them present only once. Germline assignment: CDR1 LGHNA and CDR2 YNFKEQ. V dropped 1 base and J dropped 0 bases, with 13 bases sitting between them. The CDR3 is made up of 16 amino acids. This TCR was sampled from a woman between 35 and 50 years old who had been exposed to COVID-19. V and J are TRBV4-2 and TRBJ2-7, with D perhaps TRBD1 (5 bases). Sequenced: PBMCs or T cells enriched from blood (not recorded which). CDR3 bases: TGTGCCAGCAGCCAAGGTAGGGGTTCCAGCTCCTACGAGCAGTACTTC. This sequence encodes CASSQGRGSSSYEQYF.